This TCR beta chain was captured in a study of OX40 agonist ivuxolimab in advanced cancers. Across the whole study: Aged roughly 23 to 80 with a mean of 60 years, they were roughly 83% male.

Repertoires were generated with immunoSEQ multiplex PCR, while TCRdb's copy carries only in-frame clones and drops some. The sample includes over 15,000 clones, 75% to 90% of them seen just once. The V gene's germline CDR1 is SGHRS and CDR2 YFSETQ. The CDR3 spans 13 residues. The sequence came from an adult with an advanced solid tumor such as melanoma, head and neck, liver or kidney cancer. This material consisted of CD4+ or CD8+ T cells sorted from blood, taken in a trial of the OX40 agonist ivuxolimab. This sequence joins TRBV5-1 and TRBJ2-5; D is perhaps TRBD1 (5 bases). The J call may not be correct, given that the DNA end is closer to TRBJ2-7. CDR3 protein: CASSLGVRYEQYF. The DNA for the CDR3 is TGCGCCAGCAGCTTAGGGGTGAGGTACGAGCAGTACTTC.